This T cell receptor (beta chain) stems from a study of OX40 agonist ivuxolimab in advanced cancers. Turning to the overall study: Ivuxolimab was an agonistic, fully human IgG2 monoclonal antibody directed against OX40 (CD134), a costimulatory receptor. Intravenous ivuxolimab was administered to patients every 2 weeks at six dose levels: 0.01, 0.1, 0.3, 1.5, 3 and 10 mg/kg. Of the approximately 54 dose-escalation patients, hepatocellular carcinoma was present in 19, melanoma in approximately 15, renal cell carcinoma in 9 and head and neck cancer in 9. In the dose-escalation cohort, around four fifths of patients were male, and the mean age was 60 years with a range of about 20 to 80. Patients were allowed to have had prior anti-PD-1, anti-PD-L1 or anti-CTLA-4 therapy, and roughly 40% of the dose-escalation patients had been treated with checkpoint inhibitors. Partial responses occurred in three dose-escalation patients, of whom one had hepatocellular carcinoma and two had cutaneous melanoma. Peripheral TCRbeta sequencing was intended to test whether TCR sequence diversity was altered and clonal T-cell expansion was caused by ivuxolimab. The paper covers the monotherapy dose-escalation part of the phase I ivuxolimab trial, which included N ≈ 50 patients.

The research as a whole found: At doses from 0.1 to 3.0 mg/kg, clonal expansion was seen in both CD4+ and CD8+ blood T cells between baseline and week 6. After ivuxolimab, CD8+ T cells had more expanded clones than CD4+ T cells on average. Low levels of normalized T-cell clonal expansion were also shown by some nonresponding patients. Antigen specificity was not determined for the clonally expanded peripheral T cells. Partial responders in the 0.1-3.0 mg/kg groups had among the lowest normalized peripheral clonal expansion, especially among CD8+ T cells.

The CDR1 and CDR2 encoded by the germline V gene (reference sequence) are SGHKS and YYEKEE. The CDR3, from cysteine to phenylalanine, totals 15 residues. Left in the record is the CDR3 DNA by itself, 45 bases read in frame from the first base. V and J are truncated by 0 bases and 1 base respectively, leaving an intervening sequence of 11 bases. To sequence the TCRbeta CDR3 region, genomic DNA was isolated from the sorted cells. The immunoSEQ Assay was used to sequence the TCRbeta CDR3 regions. Here the immuneACCESS table is served through TCRdb, limited to in-frame sequences with V and J called. Missing clones are a known gap in these copies; in checked studies unresolved V genes cover under half, and the rest lacks a known reason. For this sample the table gives 60,000 to 100,000 clones, of which more than 75% were detected only once. The ten largest make up around 0.23% of the sample. Comment on this clone: The target of this receptor is not known. The record has no base qualities; no much larger clone is one base away. The identical CDR3 is also encoded by other nucleotide sequences in the sample.

The trial excluded patients who had a history of autoimmune disease or were on systemic immunosuppression. Peripheral blood for TCR sequencing was drawn from every dose cohort at baseline, at cycle 4 day 1 and at cycle 7 day 1. Samples came from an open-label, multicenter, first-in-human phase I dose-escalation trial of ivuxolimab. Adults with locally advanced or metastatic head and neck squamous cell, hepatocellular, melanoma or renal cell carcinoma were enrolled in the trial. CD4+ and CD8+ T cells were sorted separately from peripheral blood before TCR sequencing. This specimen was CD4+ or CD8+ T cells sorted from blood, taken in a trial of the OX40 agonist ivuxolimab. The TCR was taken from an adult with an advanced solid tumor such as melanoma, head and neck, liver or kidney cancer. The V and J segments used are TRBV5-5 and TRBJ2-7; D gene: possibly TRBD2, on 6 matching bases. The CDR3 protein is CASSLGPRGSYEQYF. The sequenced DNA is TGTGCCAGCAGCTTGGGTCCGCGGGGATCCTACGAGCAGTACTTC. The variable domain in full, with residues beyond the CDR3 obtained from the reference TRBV5-5 and TRBJ2-7 genes, is DAGVTQSPTHLIKTRGQQVTLRCSPISGHKSVSWYQQVLGQGPQFIFQYYEKEERGRGNFPDRFSARQFPNYSSELNVNALLLGDSALYLCASSLGPRGSYEQYFGPGTRLTVT.